The rows below give T cell receptor beta chains drawn from one sample of a study of T cell responses to AZD1222 COVID-19 vaccine. The repertoire was sequenced with immunoSEQ multiplex PCR; TCRdb's copy has only in-frame clones and lacks some. Here the sample spans under 140,000 clones, 88% being singletons. This specimen was peripheral blood, taken on day 0 of AZD1222 vaccination. The receptors were gathered from an adult in good health. CDR3s include the opening cysteine and the closing phenylalanine or tryptophan. D genes are given only for firm matches. Part of the rows lack a size; the others show once, few, many or a class for expanded clones.

j_gene: TRBJ1-1; v_gene: TRBV27; len: 13; abundance: .; d_gene: .; CDR3nt: TGTGCCAGCACCGAGGCCCAAAACACTGAAGCTTTCTTT; CDR3aa: CASTEAQNTEAFF
j_gene: TRBJ1-4; v_gene: TRBV12-3/TRBV12-4; len: 12; abundance: .; d_gene: .; CDR3nt: TGTGCCAGCAGCCCAGGAGTTGAAAAACTGTTTTTT; CDR3aa: CASSPGVEKLFF
j_gene: TRBJ1-1; v_gene: TRBV3-1/TRBV3-2; len: 14; abundance: .; d_gene: .; CDR3nt: TGTGCCAGCAGCCAAGGGACACGGAACACTGAAGCTTTCTTT; CDR3aa: CASSQGTRNTEAFF
j_gene: TRBJ2-1; v_gene: TRBV19; len: 14; abundance: .; d_gene: TRBD2; CDR3nt: TGTGCCAGTGGGGGTAGCGGGGGATACAATGAGCAGTTCTTC; CDR3aa: CASGGSGGYNEQFF
j_gene: TRBJ1-2; v_gene: TRBV6-5; len: 15; abundance: .; d_gene: TRBD1; CDR3nt: TGTGCCAGCAGTTCTTGGACAGGGGGTAACTATGGCTACACCTTC; CDR3aa: CASSSWTGGNYGYTF
j_gene: TRBJ1-6; v_gene: TRBV7-9; len: 14; abundance: .; d_gene: TRBD1; CDR3nt: TGTGCCAGCAGCCTGGGACAGAATAATTCACCCCTCCACTTT; CDR3aa: CASSLGQNNSPLHF
j_gene: TRBJ1-2; v_gene: TRBV7-9; len: 12; abundance: .; d_gene: .; CDR3nt: TGTGCCAGCAGCTTAGGGCAACGGGGCTACACCTTC; CDR3aa: CASSLGQRGYTF
j_gene: TRBJ1-5; v_gene: TRBV27; len: 14; abundance: .; d_gene: .; CDR3nt: TGTGCCAGCAGTCCCGGTCTGAAGAATCAGCCCCAGCATTTT; CDR3aa: CASSPGLKNQPQHF
j_gene: TRBJ1-1; v_gene: TRBV5-1; len: 11; abundance: .; d_gene: .; CDR3nt: TGCGCCAGCAGCTCGGAGATTGAAGCTTTCTTT; CDR3aa: CASSSEIEAFF
j_gene: TRBJ2-3; v_gene: TRBV7-9; len: 14; abundance: .; d_gene: TRBD2; CDR3nt: TGTGCCAGCAGCCAAGGACTAGCAACAGATACGCAGTATTTT; CDR3aa: CASSQGLATDTQYF
j_gene: TRBJ2-7; v_gene: TRBV18; len: 12; abundance: few; d_gene: .; CDR3nt: TGTGCCAGCTCACCACAGAACTACGAGCAGTACTTC; CDR3aa: CASSPQNYEQYF
j_gene: TRBJ2-7; v_gene: TRBV21-1; len: 16; abundance: once; d_gene: .; CDR3nt: TGTGCCAGCAGCAAAGCGGGCGCCACCCAATGCTACGAGCAGTACTTC; CDR3aa: CASSKAGATQCYEQYF
j_gene: TRBJ1-5; v_gene: TRBV5-1; len: 14; abundance: .; d_gene: .; CDR3nt: TGCGCCAGCAGATCAGGACGGGTGAATCAGCCCCAGCATTTT; CDR3aa: CASRSGRVNQPQHF
j_gene: TRBJ1-2; v_gene: TRBV19; len: 15; abundance: .; d_gene: TRBD1; CDR3nt: TGTGCCAGCCTCTGGACAGGGGGTAGCTTAATGGGCTACACCTTC; CDR3aa: CASLWTGGSLMGYTF
j_gene: TRBJ2-1; v_gene: TRBV18; len: 12; abundance: .; d_gene: .; CDR3nt: TGTGCCAGCTCACCCCCCACTGTTGAGCAGTTCTTC; CDR3aa: CASSPPTVEQFF
j_gene: TRBJ2-5; v_gene: TRBV6-5; len: 15; abundance: .; d_gene: .; CDR3nt: TGTGCCAGCAGCGCCGAGGGACTCCCTGGGGAGACCCAGTACTTC; CDR3aa: CASSAEGLPGETQYF
j_gene: TRBJ1-2; v_gene: TRBV11-2; len: 13; abundance: .; d_gene: .; CDR3nt: TGTGCCAGCAGCTTAGAAGCCGTCTATGGCTACACCTTC; CDR3aa: CASSLEAVYGYTF
j_gene: TRBJ1-1; v_gene: TRBV9; len: 15; abundance: .; d_gene: .; CDR3nt: TGTGCCAGCAGCGTCTTCTCCGCGGGGAACACTGAAGCTTTCTTT; CDR3aa: CASSVFSAGNTEAFF
j_gene: TRBJ1-3; v_gene: TRBV4-1; len: 16; abundance: few; d_gene: .; CDR3nt: TGCGCCAGCAGCCCGACCGACAGTTTCTCTGGAAACACCATATATTTT; CDR3aa: CASSPTDSFSGNTIYF
j_gene: TRBJ2-3; v_gene: TRBV3-1/TRBV3-2; len: 12; abundance: few; d_gene: .; CDR3nt: TGTGCCAGCAGCCAAGTAACGGGTACGCAGTATTTT; CDR3aa: CASSQVTGTQYF
j_gene: TRBJ1-1; v_gene: TRBV6-5; len: 14; abundance: .; d_gene: TRBD1; CDR3nt: TGTGCCAGCCGCTCGACAGGGGGTTACACTGAAGCTTTCTTT; CDR3aa: CASRSTGGYTEAFF
j_gene: TRBJ1-5; v_gene: TRBV7-8; len: 15; abundance: .; d_gene: TRBD1; CDR3nt: TGTGCCAGCACCGCAGACAGGGGGCTTTTTCAGCCCCAGCATTTT; CDR3aa: CASTADRGLFQPQHF
j_gene: TRBJ2-7; v_gene: TRBV6-5; len: 14; abundance: .; d_gene: .; CDR3nt: TGTGCCAGCAGTTACTCTGGTAGGAGCTACGAGCAGTACTTC; CDR3aa: CASSYSGRSYEQYF
j_gene: TRBJ2-2; v_gene: TRBV5-1; len: 13; abundance: .; d_gene: .; CDR3nt: TGCGCCAGCAGCTTGGTGTTCGCCGGGGAGCTGTTTTTT; CDR3aa: CASSLVFAGELFF
j_gene: TRBJ1-2; v_gene: TRBV5-4; len: 14; abundance: .; d_gene: .; CDR3nt: TGTGCCAGCAGCTTAATTGGTGAACAGCAGGGCTACACCTTC; CDR3aa: CASSLIGEQQGYTF
j_gene: TRBJ1-1; v_gene: TRBV18; len: 16; abundance: .; d_gene: .; CDR3nt: TGTGCCAGCTCACCAGACTCCCCAGGGGCGTACACTGAAGCTTTCTTT; CDR3aa: CASSPDSPGAYTEAFF
j_gene: TRBJ2-7; v_gene: TRBV5-1; len: 14; abundance: .; d_gene: .; CDR3nt: TGCGCCAGCAGCTTTGACCGGGTGCCTGGCGAGCAGTACTTC; CDR3aa: CASSFDRVPGEQYF